Sequencing of this T cell receptor beta chain was carried out in a study of blood T cell repertoires in COVID-19. About the study: Material from acute and convalescent COVID-19 was sourced from the United States, Italy and Spain. Sources were T cells, B-cell-depleted T cells, or PBMCs; the material itself was cDNA or gDNA.

Under the authors' procedure: Amplifying reference gene primers gave estimates of nucleated cell counts. Libraries were prepared by immunoSEQ multiplex PCR; TCRdb keeps only in-frame clonotypes and omits some of them. The V and J calls and clone size come from that table; D and trimming were worked out from the DNA. The table has approximately 150,000 clones, roughly 80% seen once; the top ten hold roughly 8.8%. The CDR3 is 11 amino acids. Those enrolled in Seattle joined during active infection and were followed longitudinally afterward. This rearrangement joins TRBV21-1 to TRBJ1-1. TRBV21-1 is tagged as a pseudogene. Specimen: peripheral blood. This clonotype was sampled from an elderly woman with COVID-19, enrolled during active disease. CDR3 sequence (DNA): TGTGCCAGCAGGGGGGGGACTGAAGCTTTCTTT. Protein: CASRGGTEAFF.